This T cell receptor beta chain was found in a study of T cells after yellow fever vaccination. TCRdb used MiXCR to reprocess the 5' RACE reads, holding one entry per CDR3 protein. This sample carries 300,000 to 400,000 distinct CDR3 sequences, roughly 8.6% of them seen once, and the ten largest clones take 15% to 20%. The CDR3 covers 14 residues. Germline CDR1 is KGHSH and CDR2 is LQKENI. V lost 2 bases and J lost 5, with 13 bases in between. The gene calls are TRBV18 and TRBJ2-7; D is unclear. Specimen: PBMCs, collected about 41 days after the first yellow fever vaccination. This clonotype was sampled from a man between 18 and 35 years old who received the YFV17D yellow fever vaccine. This CDR3 reads CASSPMGIGHEQYF. The CDR3 DNA is TGTGCCAGCTCACCAATGGGGATCGGGCACGAGCAGTACTTC.